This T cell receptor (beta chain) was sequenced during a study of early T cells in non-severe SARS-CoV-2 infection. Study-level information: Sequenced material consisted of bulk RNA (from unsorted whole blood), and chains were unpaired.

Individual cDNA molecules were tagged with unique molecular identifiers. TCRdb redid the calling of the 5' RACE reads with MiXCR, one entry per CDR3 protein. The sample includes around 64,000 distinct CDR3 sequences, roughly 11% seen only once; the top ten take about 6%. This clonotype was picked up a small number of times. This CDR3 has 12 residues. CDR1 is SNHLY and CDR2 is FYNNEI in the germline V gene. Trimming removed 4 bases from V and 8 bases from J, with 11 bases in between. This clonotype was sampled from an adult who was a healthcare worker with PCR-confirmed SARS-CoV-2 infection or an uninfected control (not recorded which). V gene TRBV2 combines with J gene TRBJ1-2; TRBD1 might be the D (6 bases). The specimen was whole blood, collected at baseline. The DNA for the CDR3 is TGTGCCAGCAGTGTACAGGGCACGGGCTACACCTTC. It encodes CASSVQGTGYTF.